A single sample gave rise to the 15 T cell receptor beta chains below, sequenced in a study of Ad26.COV2.S vaccination and SARS-CoV-2 variants. The treatment was: roughly 19 received Ad26.COV2.S at low or high dose, single or two shots; about 5 received placebo; per-sample allocation not given. Sampling was done on day 63 after the first vaccine or placebo injection. Using immunoSEQ multiplex PCR, the repertoire was profiled, and TCRdb retains in-frame clones only, with some absent. Of about 250,000 clones in the sample, about 90% were seen once. Sequenced material: peripheral blood, taken in a trial of Ad26.COV2.S vaccine versus placebo. These receptors originate from a person between 18 and 59 years old who received the Ad26.COV2.S COVID-19 vaccine or a placebo.

The V call is TRBV4-1, the J call TRBJ1-4; D may be TRBD1 (6 bases). The CDR3 is 14 residues long. Trimming took off 1 base at V and 5 bases at J, with 8 bases between the two ends. Germline V lookup: CDR1 MGHRA, CDR2 YSYEKL. The CDR3 sequence is CASSQGGGNEKLFF. CDR3 coding DNA: TGCGCCAGCAGCCAAGGAGGGGGAAATGAAAAACTGTTTTTT.

The rearrangement joins TRBV7-9 to TRBJ1-4, with D possibly matching TRBD1 (6 bases). Trimming pared 8 bases from V and 0 bases from J, leaving 16 bases between. The CDR3 spans 16 residues. Germline assignment: CDR1 SEHNR and CDR2 FQNEAQ (reference sequence). CDR3 residues: CASRGQERATNEKLFF. The CDR3, as DNA: TGTGCCAGCCGGGGGCAGGAGAGAGCAACTAATGAAAAACTGTTTTTT.

The rearrangement links TRBV6-1 to TRBJ2-3; no firm D call. The V and J ends lost 3 bases and 2 bases respectively, with 9 bases between them. The germline V gene has CDR1 MNHNS and CDR2 SASEGT. This CDR3 comprises 14 residues. CDR3 in DNA: TGTGCCAGCAGTGAGCAACAGTTCACAGATACGCAGTATTTT. Translated, it gives CASSEQQFTDTQYF.

This CDR3 reads CASSLGVGNYGYTF. The CDR3 DNA sequence: TGCGCCAGCAGCTTAGGTGTCGGAAACTATGGCTACACCTTC. This rearrangement joins TRBV5-1 to TRBJ1-2; D unclear. In germline, CDR1 is SGHRS, CDR2 YFSETQ. The CDR3 is 14 amino acids. The V gene lost 2 bases and the J gene lost 2 bases, with 10 bases spanning the gap.

The gene calls are TRBV30 and TRBJ1-2; tentatively, D is TRBD1 (6 bases). Per the germline V gene, CDR1 is GTSNPN and CDR2 is SVGIG (reference sequence). The CDR3 consists of 15 residues. The V gene lost 2 bases and the J gene lost 5 bases, with 18 bases spanning the gap. The CDR3 nucleotides are TGTGCCTGGAGTACCTACAGGGAGACAAGTTATGGCTACACCTTC. Translated, it gives CAWSTYRETSYGYTF. The full variable domain, in which reference TRBV30 and TRBJ1-2 provide the parts outside the CDR3, is SQTIHQWPATLVQPVGSPLSLECTVEGTSNPNLYWYRQAAGRGLQLLFYSVGIGQISSEVPQNLSASRPQDRQFILSSKKLLLSDSGFYLCAWSTYRETSYGYTFGSGTRLTVV.

The rearrangement joins TRBV7-9 to TRBJ1-1; D gene uncertain. Germline V gene lookup returns CDR1 SEHNR and CDR2 FQNEAQ (reference sequence). This CDR3 region has 13 residues. Trimming shortened V by 7 bases and J by 3 bases, and 12 bases separated the two germline ends. The CDR3 nucleotides read TGTGCCAGCATCCGGGAGCAGGACACTGAAGCTTTCTTT. Its protein is CASIREQDTEAFF.

This chain links TRBV3-1 (or the pseudogene TRBV3-2) with TRBJ1-6; D gene uncertain. Between the trimmed V and J ends, which lost 0 bases and 8 bases, there was a span of 11 bases. The CDR3 runs 15 residues. Per the germline V gene, CDR1 is LGHDT and CDR2 is YNNKEL (reference sequence). The CDR3 nucleotides are TGTGCCAGCAGCCAAGATTACCAGGCTGATTCACCCCTCCACTTT. This gives the protein CASSQDYQADSPLHF.

The gene calls are TRBV5-1 and TRBJ2-5; TRBD1 matches at 8 bases. With 2 bases clipped from V and 1 base from J, the junction kept 10 bases outside the gene matches. The CDR3 runs to 17 residues. CDR1 and CDR2 from the germline V gene are SGHRS and YFSETQ. The CDR3 here is CASSLPLPTGGQETQYF. The DNA for the CDR3 is TGCGCCAGCAGCTTACCACTTCCTACAGGGGGCCAAGAGACCCAGTACTTC.

This clone occurred a few times. The chain recombines TRBV19 with TRBJ2-1, with D perhaps TRBD1 (7 bases). This CDR3 is built from 15 residues. Per the germline V gene, CDR1 is LNHDA and CDR2 is SQIVND (reference sequence). Trimming pared 3 bases from V and 4 bases from J, leaving 13 bases between. CDR3 in DNA: TGTGCCAGTAGTATCGGGGGACAGAGTTACAATGAGCAGTTCTTC. It yields the protein CASSIGGQSYNEQFF.

This clone appeared a single time. The chain has TRBV2 and TRBJ2-4, with D tentatively TRBD1 (5 bases). Trimming took 4 bases from V and 9 from J, leaving 10 bases between them. The CDR3 consists of 12 residues. Germline V gene data show CDR1 as SNHLY and CDR2 as FYNNEI. CDR3 nucleotides: TGTGCCAGCAGTGGGCTGGGGCGCATTCAGTACTTC. It yields the protein CASSGLGRIQYF. The whole variable domain, remainder taken from reference TRBV2 and TRBJ2-4, is EPEVTQTPSHQVTQMGQEVILRCVPISNHLYFYWYRQILGQKVEFLVSFYNNEISEKSEIFDDQFSVERPDGSNFTLKIRSTKLEDSAMYFCASSGLGRIQYFGAGTRLSVL.

The rearrangement uses TRBV28 and TRBJ2-7; D is unresolved. This CDR3 spans 13 amino acids. Germline loops: CDR1 MDHEN, CDR2 SYDVKM. Trimming removed 2 bases from V and 0 bases from J, with 5 bases in between. CDR3: CASSLISSYEQYF. The CDR3 nucleotides are TGTGCCAGCAGTTTAATCAGCTCCTACGAGCAGTACTTC.

The rearrangement uses TRBV7-2 and TRBJ2-1, with 9 nucleotides matching TRBD2. The V gene's germline CDR1 is SGHTA and CDR2 FQGNSA. This CDR3 region has 16 residues. V gave up 7 bases and J gave up 1 base; unmatched junction bases: 8. The CDR3 is CASIYSGSGSYNEQFF. In DNA, the CDR3 is TGTGCCAGCATCTATAGCGGGAGTGGGTCCTACAATGAGCAGTTCTTC. Together with reference TRBV7-2 and TRBJ2-1, the CDR3 gives the full variable domain: GAGVSQSPSNKVTEKGKDVELRCDPISGHTALYWYRQSLGQGLEFLIYFQGNSAPDKSGLPSDRFSAERTGGSVSTLTIQRTQQEDSAVYLCASIYSGSGSYNEQFFGPGTRLTVL.

V and J are TRBV25-1 and TRBJ1-5, with a tentative D call TRBD1 (6 bases). Germline CDR1 reads MGHDK; CDR2 reads SYGVNS. The CDR3 sequence is 13 residues long. Trimming removed 6 bases from V and 5 bases from J, with 11 bases in between. This CDR3 is CASRTGFDQPQHF. For the CDR3, the DNA is TGTGCCAGCAGGACAGGATTCGATCAGCCCCAGCATTTT.

The count of this clone is one. J is TRBJ2-1 and V is TRBV9; no definite D call. This CDR3 contains 15 residues. The germline CDR1 and CDR2 sequences are SGDLS and YYNGEE. V lost 0 bases to trimming and J lost 10 bases, with 17 bases between them. The CDR3: CASSVDPQRFGEQFF. CDR3 nucleotide sequence: TGTGCCAGCAGCGTAGACCCCCAGAGGTTCGGGGAGCAGTTCTTC.

The chain uses TRBV12-5 and TRBJ2-3; D remains unclear. V gave up 8 bases and J gave up 2 bases, with 11 bases separating them. This CDR3 is 13 amino acids long. Germline V gene sequence: CDR1 LGHNT, CDR2 FRNRAP. CDR3: CASLRQNTDTQYF. In nucleotides, the CDR3 is TGTGCTAGTCTGCGGCAGAACACAGATACGCAGTATTTT. Filled out from reference TRBV12-5 and TRBJ2-3, the complete variable domain reads DARVTQTPRHKVTEMGQEVTMRCQPILGHNTVFWYRQTMMQGLELLAYFRNRAPLDDSGMPKDRFSAEMPDATLATLKIQPSEPRDSAVYFCASLRQNTDTQYFGPGTRLTVL.